The rows below give T cell receptor beta chains drawn from one sample of a study of blood T cell repertoires in COVID-19. Clones were read by immunoSEQ multiplex PCR, and TCRdb kept only the in-frame ones, dropping some. The sample holds hundreds of thousands of clones, approximately 84% seen once. The sequencing input was PBMCs or T cells enriched from blood (not recorded which). The receptor set was obtained from a young man who had recovered from COVID-19. The CDR3 runs from the conserved cysteine through the conserved F or W. The D gene is left open where the match is weak. Clone size, where shown, is once, few, many, or a class for clones that have expanded.

- | TRBJ2-1 | TRBV7-9 | TRBD2 | TGTGCCAGCAGCTTCTCGGTAGCGGGGGACAATGAGCAGTTCTTC | CASSFSVAGDNEQFF
- | TRBJ1-5 | TRBV2 | - | TGTGCCAGCTCAACAGATAGCAATCAGCCCCAGCATTTT | CASSTDSNQPQHF
- | TRBJ2-1 | TRBV28 | TRBD1 | TGTGCCCACTCTTGGGGACAGCTGGCCTACAATGAGCAGTTCTTC | CAHSWGQLAYNEQFF
- | TRBJ2-1 | TRBV3-1/TRBV3-2 | TRBD2 | TGTGCCAGCAGCCAAGGAACCAGCGGGAACGTCGGCAATGAGCAGTTCTTC | CASSQGTSGNVGNEQFF
- | TRBJ2-2 | TRBV7-9 | - | TGTGCCAGCAGCCTGCGCCTGGGGGAGCTGTTTTTT | CASSLRLGELFF
- | TRBJ1-1 | TRBV7-9 | - | TGTGCCAGCAGCCGCCCGCCCGGCACTGAAGCTTTCTTT | CASSRPPGTEAFF
- | TRBJ1-5 | TRBV2 | - | TGTGCCAGCAGGGGTCAGGGGCTCCAGCCCCAGCATTTT | CASRGQGLQPQHF
- | TRBJ1-2 | TRBV5-8 | - | TGTGCCAGCAGCTTGTCGTACAGGACTAACTATGGCTACACCTTC | CASSLSYRTNYGYTF
- | TRBJ2-1 | TRBV6-4 | - | TGTGCCAGCAGTGACTCGATCGACAGCCTGAGCTCCTACAATGAGCAGTTCTTC | CASSDSIDSLSSYNEQFF
- | TRBJ1-6 | TRBV4-2 | TRBD1 | TGTGCCAGCAGCCAAGAACGGCAGGGGGCAGGGTCACCCCTCCACTTT | CASSQERQGAGSPLHF
few | TRBJ2-7 | TRBV27 | TRBD2 | TGTGCCAGCAGTTTAGGGACTAGCGGGAGGGGCGAGCAGTACTTC | CASSLGTSGRGEQYF
- | TRBJ2-1 | TRBV11-3 | - | TGTGCCAGCAGCTGGAGCGGTAGCTCCTACAATGAGCAGTTCTTC | CASSWSGSSYNEQFF
- | TRBJ2-7 | TRBV5-1 | TRBD1 | TGCGCCAGCAGCTTGTACAGGGGTGGTGAGCAGTACTTC | CASSLYRGGEQYF
- | TRBJ2-2 | TRBV2 | TRBD2 | TGTGCCAGCAGTGAGCCGGGGGGACGTCTGATGGGAACCGGGGAGCTGTTTTTT | CASSEPGGRLMGTGELFF
- | TRBJ1-1 | TRBV6-5 | TRBD1 | TGTGCCAGCAGTCTTCCCGGGACAGGTAGGACTGAAGCTTTCTTT | CASSLPGTGRTEAFF
- | TRBJ1-4 | TRBV27 | - | TGTGCCAGCAGTCGGGGACAAGGGAATGAAAAACTGTTTTTT | CASSRGQGNEKLFF
- | TRBJ2-7 | TRBV4-2 | - | TGTGCCAGCAGCCAAGCTGCCAGCTCCTACGAGCAGTACTTC | CASSQAASSYEQYF
- | TRBJ1-1 | TRBV5-1 | - | TGCGCCAGCAGCGGAGTACAGGGTCGCGCTGAAGCTTTCTTT | CASSGVQGRAEAFF
- | TRBJ2-7 | TRBV7-2 | TRBD2 | TGTGCCAGCAGCTTAGAGGATCGCCTAGCGGGGGGATACTACGAGCAGTACTTC | CASSLEDRLAGGYYEQYF
- | TRBJ2-7 | TRBV4-1 | TRBD1 | TGCGCCAGCAGCCAAGCTTCCGGGACAGGGACTCCCTACGAGCAGTACTTC | CASSQASGTGTPYEQYF
- | TRBJ1-1 | TRBV21-1 | - | TGTGCCAGCAGCCACCGGCCTCGGACAGCACCACAGAACACTGAAGCTTTCTTT | CASSHRPRTAPQNTEAFF
- | TRBJ1-1 | TRBV7-9 | - | TGTGCCAGCAGCTTTTCCAGGGGAGAAGGAAGCACTGAAGCTTTCTTT | CASSFSRGEGSTEAFF
- | TRBJ1-3 | TRBV6-5 | TRBD1 | TGTGCCACTACGACAGGGAACTCTGGAAACACCATATATTTT | CATTTGNSGNTIYF
- | TRBJ2-7 | TRBV7-2 | TRBD2 | TGTGCCAGCAGCCCGTCCCGACTAGCCCCGAGCTCCTACGAGCAGTACTTC | CASSPSRLAPSSYEQYF
- | TRBJ2-3 | TRBV6-5 | - | TGTGCCAGCAGCCTTACTAGCCATTCCACAGATACGCAGTATTTT | CASSLTSHSTDTQYF